The clone carrying this T cell receptor beta chain was seen a few times. The data were taken from a study of regulatory T cells in long-lasting Graves disease. Time point given: newly diagnosed GD, antithyroid drugs for less than 3 months. After RNA was extracted from PBMCs, the TCR library was made from it. The TCR beta library used iRepertoire HTBI primers with Arm-PCR amplification of CDR3. TCRdb used MiXCR to reprocess the multiplex PCR reads, holding one entry per CDR3 protein. The table records 400,000 to 650,000 distinct CDR3 sequences, roughly 16% of them present only once. Looked up from germline, CDR1 is LNHDA and CDR2 is SQIVND (reference sequence). Losses at the gene ends were 5 bases for V and 5 bases for J; bases not matched to a gene: 7. The length of the CDR3 is 14 residues. A further study also used this sample, focusing on T cells in Graves' hyperthyroidism and ophthalmopathy.

Here the sequenced sample was peripheral blood mononuclear cells (PBMCs), taken at new diagnosis, from a patient treated with antithyroid drugs. The source of this sequence is a woman aged 35-65 years with Graves disease. This rearrangement joins TRBV19 to TRBJ2-3; 7 nucleotides line up with TRBD1. DNA for the CDR3: TGTGCCAGTAGTGGCAAAGGGACAGTAGATACGCAGTATTTT. Amino acids: CASSGKGTVDTQYF. Together with reference TRBV19 and TRBJ2-3, the CDR3 gives the full variable domain: DGGITQSPKYLFRKEGQNVTLSCEQNLNHDAMYWYRQDPGQGLRLIYYSQIVNDFQKGDIAEGYSVSREKKESFPLTVTSAQKNPTAFYLCASSGKGTVDTQYFGPGTRLTVL.